This is a list of T cell receptor beta chains from one sample in a study of regulatory T cells in long-lasting Graves disease. TCRdb ran MiXCR on the multiplex PCR reads and lists one entry per CDR3 protein. The table shows approximately 400,000 distinct CDR3 sequences, with 20% occurring only once. The sequencing here drew on peripheral blood mononuclear cells (PBMCs), taken when the disease was refractory, from a patient treated with antithyroid drugs. Receptor source: a female donor with Graves disease. Each CDR3 is given with its conserved first and last residue. A D gene is named only where the DNA matches it firmly. Clone size is not always given. Where it is, it says once, few, many or a class for expanded clones.

v_call	cdr3_length	d_call	clone_size	j_call	cdr3_aa	cdr3_nt
TRBV6-4	18	NA	many	TRBJ2-6	CASSPLMANPSGANVLTF	TGTGCCAGCAGCCCCCTGATGGCAAACCCCTCTGGGGCCAACGTCCTGACTTTC
TRBV20-1	13	NA	NA	TRBJ2-5	CSAGGVLAETQYF	TGCAGTGCTGGCGGGGTGCTCGCCGAGACCCAGTACTTC
TRBV19	15	NA	few	TRBJ1-2	CASSIISAGSYGYTF	TGTGCCAGTAGTATAATATCGGCGGGGAGCTATGGCTACACCTTC
TRBV7-9	14	NA	NA	TRBJ2-7	CASSSSDRPHEQYF	TGTGCCAGCAGCTCTTCCGACAGGCCCCACGAGCAGTACTTC
TRBV29-1	15	TRBD1	NA	TRBJ2-7	CSVYAPGDRDYERYF	TGCAGCGTTTATGCTCCCGGGGACAGGGACTACGAGCGGTACTTC
TRBV20-1	14	TRBD2	few	TRBJ2-2	CSARLAGEFGELFF	TGCAGTGCCCGGCTAGCGGGAGAGTTCGGGGAGCTGTTTTTT
TRBV7-9	19	NA	once	TRBJ2-1	CASSFPTEIDRDSKLFQFF	TGTGCCAGCAGCTTTCCCACTGAAATAGACAGGGACTCAAAGCTTTTTCAGTTCTTC
TRBV27	16	NA	few	TRBJ1-6	CASSLLGTAYNSPLHF	TGTGCCAGCAGTTTATTAGGGACTGCTTATAATTCACCCCTCCACTTT
TRBV28	18	TRBD1	many	TRBJ1-5	CASSFVGNRGWGNQPQHF	TGTGCCAGCAGTTTTGTGGGTAACAGGGGCTGGGGCAATCAGCCCCAGCATTTT
TRBV4-1	15	NA	NA	TRBJ2-7	CASSATQGRSYEQYF	TGCGCCAGCAGCGCTACACAGGGTCGCTCCTACGAGCAGTACTTC
TRBV7-2	16	TRBD1	many	TRBJ2-7	CASSLAAQGITYEQYF	TGTGCCAGCAGCTTAGCCGCACAGGGGATAACCTACGAGCAGTACTTC
TRBV4-3	16	NA	few	TRBJ1-2	CASSQDEQTANYGYTF	TGCGCCAGCAGCCAAGATGAACAAACAGCTAACTATGGCTACACCTTC
TRBV28	21	TRBD1	few	TRBJ2-6	CASSFFVRDRSSRPGANVLTF	TGTGCCAGCAGTTTTTTTGTTCGGGACAGGTCAAGTCGGCCTGGGGCCAACGTCCTGACTTTC
TRBV28	18	TRBD1	NA	TRBJ1-5	CASSLLRQGENSNQPQHF	TGTGCCAGCAGTTTATTGCGACAGGGGGAAAATAGCAATCAGCCCCAGCATTTT
TRBV6-1	20	NA	many	TRBJ2-4	CASSDRRGGAVVLAKNIQYF	TGTGCCAGCAGTGATCGGAGGGGGGGCGCGGTGGTGTTAGCCAAAAACATTCAGTACTTC
TRBV12-3/TRBV12-4	16	NA	NA	TRBJ2-6	CASSLGVGPGANVLTF	TGTGCCAGCAGTTTAGGGGTCGGGCCTGGGGCCAACGTCCTGACTTTC
TRBV7-2	15	NA	NA	TRBJ2-3	CASSLGPPGADTQYF	TGTGCCAGCAGCTTAGGGCCACCAGGGGCAGATACGCAGTATTTT
TRBV29-1	13	TRBD2	NA	TRBJ2-7	CSVLSGRAAEQYF	TGCAGCGTCCTTAGCGGGAGGGCCGCCGAGCAGTACTTC
TRBV11-2	18	TRBD2	NA	TRBJ2-2	CASSSRGGWEGYTGELFF	TGTGCCAGCAGCTCACGGGGGGGCTGGGAAGGGTACACCGGGGAGCTGTTTTTT
TRBV10-3	14	NA	NA	TRBJ1-5	CAISDRGVGQPQHF	TGTGCCATCAGTGATCGAGGGGTCGGTCAGCCCCAGCATTTT
TRBV7-9	15	TRBD2	many	TRBJ2-5	CASTRTYPGGETQYF	TGTGCCAGCACCAGGACGTATCCGGGGGGAGAGACCCAGTACTTC
TRBV29-1	18	NA	NA	TRBJ1-5	CSVAPLPYLKQNDQPQHF	TGCAGCGTTGCTCCTCTTCCCTACCTCAAACAGAATGATCAGCCCCAGCATTTT
TRBV7-2	19	TRBD1	many	TRBJ2-4	CASSSFGQGDNLAKNIQYF	TGTGCCAGCAGCTCCTTTGGACAGGGAGATAATCTAGCCAAAAACATTCAGTACTTC
TRBV13	13	NA	NA	TRBJ2-5	CASSLNFQETQYF	TGTGCCAGCAGCTTAAACTTCCAAGAGACCCAGTACTTC
TRBV20-1	14	NA	few	TRBJ2-5	CSARVLQNQETQYF	TGCAGTGCTAGAGTTCTACAGAACCAAGAGACCCAGTACTTC
TRBV5-1	13	NA	few	TRBJ2-7	CASSFGGLNEQYF	TGCGCCAGCAGCTTCGGGGGCCTGAACGAGCAGTACTTC
TRBV5-1	19	TRBD2	NA	TRBJ2-7	CASSQLGGLAGVPTYEQYF	TGCGCCAGCAGCCAGCTTGGAGGACTAGCGGGAGTGCCTACCTACGAGCAGTACTTC
TRBV27	15	NA	NA	TRBJ2-7	CASARGAGRSYEQYF	TGTGCCAGCGCCAGGGGGGCGGGTCGGTCCTACGAGCAGTACTTC
TRBV20-1	12	NA	few	TRBJ1-1	CSAYTGYTEAFF	TGCAGCGCCTATACAGGGTACACTGAAGCTTTCTTT
TRBV15	15	NA	few	TRBJ1-6	CATSPPDRFGSPLHF	TGTGCCACCAGCCCCCCCGACAGGTTCGGATCACCCCTCCACTTT
TRBV19	14	TRBD1	NA	TRBJ2-7	CASAVRDSSYEQYF	TGTGCCAGTGCGGTACGGGACAGCTCCTACGAGCAGTACTTC
TRBV12-3/TRBV12-4	13	NA	many	TRBJ1-2	CASSQALGGGYTF	TGTGCCAGCAGTCAAGCCCTAGGGGGTGGCTACACCTTC
TRBV7-2	14	NA	many	TRBJ1-2	CASRPSRGDYGYTF	TGTGCCAGCAGACCTTCTCGAGGGGATTATGGCTACACCTTC
TRBV28	16	TRBD1	many	TRBJ1-5	CASSFRGRGSNQPQHF	TGTGCCAGCAGTTTCAGGGGGAGGGGGAGCAATCAGCCCCAGCATTTT
TRBV10-3	14	NA	few	TRBJ1-2	CATRHGPDGASYTF	TGTGCCACAAGACATGGGCCCGATGGTGCGAGCTACACCTTC
TRBV6-1	13	NA	many	TRBJ2-7	CASSGGYDYEQYF	TGTGCCAGCAGCGGGGGCTACGATTACGAGCAGTACTTC
TRBV27	14	TRBD1	few	TRBJ2-2	CASSPNRGTGELFF	TGTGCCAGCAGTCCAAACAGGGGAACCGGGGAGCTGTTTTTT